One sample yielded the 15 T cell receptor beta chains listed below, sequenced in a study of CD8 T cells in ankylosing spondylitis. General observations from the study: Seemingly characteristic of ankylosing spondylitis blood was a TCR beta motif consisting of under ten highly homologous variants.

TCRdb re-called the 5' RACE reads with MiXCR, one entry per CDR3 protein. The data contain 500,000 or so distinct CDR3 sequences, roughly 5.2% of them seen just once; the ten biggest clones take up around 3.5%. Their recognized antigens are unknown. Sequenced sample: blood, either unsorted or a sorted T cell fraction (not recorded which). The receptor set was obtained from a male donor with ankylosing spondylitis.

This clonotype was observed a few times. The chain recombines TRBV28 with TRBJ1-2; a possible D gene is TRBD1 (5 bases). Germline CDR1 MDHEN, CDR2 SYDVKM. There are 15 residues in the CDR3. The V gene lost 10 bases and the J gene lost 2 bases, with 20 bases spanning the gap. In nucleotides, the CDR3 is TGTGCCACCCTCCGGGGCTTAGGGGCGAACTATGGCTACACCTTC. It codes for CATLRGLGANYGYTF.

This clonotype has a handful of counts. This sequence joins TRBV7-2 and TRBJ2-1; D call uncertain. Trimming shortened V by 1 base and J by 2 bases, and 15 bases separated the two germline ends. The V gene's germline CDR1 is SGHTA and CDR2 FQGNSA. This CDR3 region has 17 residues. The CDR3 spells CASSLGVDFLAYNEQFF. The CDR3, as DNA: TGTGCCAGCAGCTTAGGGGTTGATTTCTTGGCCTACAATGAGCAGTTCTTC.

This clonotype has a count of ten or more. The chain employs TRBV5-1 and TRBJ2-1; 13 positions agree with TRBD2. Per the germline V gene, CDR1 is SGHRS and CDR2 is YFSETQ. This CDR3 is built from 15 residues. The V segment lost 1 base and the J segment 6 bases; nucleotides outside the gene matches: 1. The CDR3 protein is CASSLTSGRANEQFF. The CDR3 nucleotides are TGCGCCAGCAGCTTGACTAGCGGGAGGGCCAATGAGCAGTTCTTC.

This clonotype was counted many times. The chain's CDR3 is CSVEEGQGAGETQYF. In nucleotides, the CDR3 is TGCAGCGTTGAAGAAGGGCAGGGGGCAGGGGAGACCCAGTACTTC. The chain joins TRBV29-1 to TRBJ2-5; 8 bases line up with TRBD1. Unmatched junction bases numbered 8, after V lost 0 bases and J lost 5 bases. Germline CDR1 reads SQVTM; CDR2 reads ANQGSEA. The length of the CDR3 is 15 residues.

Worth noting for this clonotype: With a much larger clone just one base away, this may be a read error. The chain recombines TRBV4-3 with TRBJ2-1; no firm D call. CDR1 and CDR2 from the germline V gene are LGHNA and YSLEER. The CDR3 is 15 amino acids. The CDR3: CDSSHEYPEGTTQFF. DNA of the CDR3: TGCGACAGCAGCCACGAATACCCCGAAGGCACCACGCAGTTCTTC.

Written as DNA, the CDR3 is TGTGCCAGCAGCCAAGGCGGGGGCGAAGAGGGTGAGCAGTACTTC. The encoded protein is CASSQGGGEEGEQYF. The chain couples TRBV3-1 to TRBJ2-7; tentatively, D is TRBD2 (7 bases). CDR1 and CDR2 (germline): LGHDT, YNNKEL (reference sequence). The CDR3 runs to 15 residues. Trimming removed 1 base at V and 7 bases at J, with 17 bases between.

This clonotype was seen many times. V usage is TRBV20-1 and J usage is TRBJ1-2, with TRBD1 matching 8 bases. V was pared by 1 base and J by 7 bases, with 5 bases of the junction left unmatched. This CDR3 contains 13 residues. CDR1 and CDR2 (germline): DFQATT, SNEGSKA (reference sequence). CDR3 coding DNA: TGCAGTGCTAGAGTACAGGGGGACCGTGGCTACACCTTC. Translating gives CSARVQGDRGYTF.

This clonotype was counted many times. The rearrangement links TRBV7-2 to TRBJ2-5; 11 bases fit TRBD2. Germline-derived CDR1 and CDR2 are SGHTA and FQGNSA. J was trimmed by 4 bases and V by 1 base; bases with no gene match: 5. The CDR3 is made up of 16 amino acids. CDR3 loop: CASSLVLAGGPETQYF. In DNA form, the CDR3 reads TGTGCCAGCAGCTTAGTCCTAGCGGGGGGCCCAGAGACCCAGTACTTC.

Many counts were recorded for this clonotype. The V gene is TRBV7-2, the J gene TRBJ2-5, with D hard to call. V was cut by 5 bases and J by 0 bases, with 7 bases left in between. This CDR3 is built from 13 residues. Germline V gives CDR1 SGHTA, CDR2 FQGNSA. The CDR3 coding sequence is TGTGCCAGCAGCCTCCACCACCAAGAGACCCAGTACTTC. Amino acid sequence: CASSLHHQETQYF.

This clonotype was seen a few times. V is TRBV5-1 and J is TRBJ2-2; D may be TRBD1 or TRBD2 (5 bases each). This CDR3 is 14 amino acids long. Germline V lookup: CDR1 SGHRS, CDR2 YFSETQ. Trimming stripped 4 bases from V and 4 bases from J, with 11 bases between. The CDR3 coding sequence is TGCGCCAGCAGCCCGGTGGGGACCACCGGGGAGCTGTTTTTT. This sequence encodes CASSPVGTTGELFF.

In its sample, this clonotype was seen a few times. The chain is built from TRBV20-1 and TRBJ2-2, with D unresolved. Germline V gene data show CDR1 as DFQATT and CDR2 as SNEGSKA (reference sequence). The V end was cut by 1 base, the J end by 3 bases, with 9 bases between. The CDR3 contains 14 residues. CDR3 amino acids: CSARGQTDTGELFF. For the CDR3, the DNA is TGCAGTGCTAGAGGTCAGACGGACACCGGGGAGCTGTTTTTT.

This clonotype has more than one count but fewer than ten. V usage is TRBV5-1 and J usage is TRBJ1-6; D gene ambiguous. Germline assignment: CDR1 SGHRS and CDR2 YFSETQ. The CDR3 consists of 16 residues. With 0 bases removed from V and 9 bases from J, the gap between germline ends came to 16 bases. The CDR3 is CASSLDTSPSTSPLHF. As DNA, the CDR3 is TGCGCCAGCAGCTTGGATACCTCCCCGTCGACTTCACCCCTCCACTTT.

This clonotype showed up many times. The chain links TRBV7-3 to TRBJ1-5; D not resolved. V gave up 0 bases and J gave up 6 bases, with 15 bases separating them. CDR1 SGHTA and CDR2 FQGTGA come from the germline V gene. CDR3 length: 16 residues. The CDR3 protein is CASSLTGPRRGQPQHF. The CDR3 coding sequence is TGTGCCAGCAGCTTAACAGGACCCCGGCGGGGTCAGCCCCAGCATTTT.

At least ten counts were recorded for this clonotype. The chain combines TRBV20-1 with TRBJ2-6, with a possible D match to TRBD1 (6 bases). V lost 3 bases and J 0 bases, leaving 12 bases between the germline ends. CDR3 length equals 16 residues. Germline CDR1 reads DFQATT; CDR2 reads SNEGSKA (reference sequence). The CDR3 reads CSASGGRGSGANVLTF. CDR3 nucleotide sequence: TGCAGTGCTAGTGGCGGCAGGGGCTCTGGGGCCAACGTCCTGACTTTC.

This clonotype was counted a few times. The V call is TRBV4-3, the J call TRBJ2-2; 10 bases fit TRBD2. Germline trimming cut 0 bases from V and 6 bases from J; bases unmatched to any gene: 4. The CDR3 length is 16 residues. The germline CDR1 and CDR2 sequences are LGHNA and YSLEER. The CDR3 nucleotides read TGCGCCAGCAGCCAAGAATCACTAGCGGGGCCCGGGGAGCTGTTTTTT. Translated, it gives CASSQESLAGPGELFF.